These 14 T cell receptor beta chains originate from one sample sequenced in a study of T cells expressing NK-cell markers. Each CDR3 protein gets one entry in TCRdb, which reprocessed the 5' RACE reads and gives no DNA. Reported are about 15,000 distinct CDR3 sequences; the ten largest clones contain 59%. The sample taken for sequencing was blood T cells: a sorted CD56 or NKG2C T cell subset, CD4+ or CD8+ T cells, or bulk PBMC T cells (not recorded which). These receptors were obtained from a man aged 18 to 70 in good health.

The chain recombines TRBV28 with TRBJ1-5; checking the TCRdb D call of TRBD1 is not possible without DNA. This CDR3 comprises 15 residues. Per germline, CDR1 MDHEN and CDR2 SYDVKM. The CDR3 reads CASSRYRGSNQPQHF.

The CDR3 reads CASTTGRTNEKLFF. The chain combines TRBV7-2 with TRBJ1-4. The CDR3 is made up of 14 amino acids. The germline CDR1 and CDR2 sequences are SGHTA and FQGNSA.

The chain carries TRBV6-2 or TRBV6-3 and TRBJ2-6. Looked up from germline, CDR1 is MNHEY and CDR2 is SVGEGT. This CDR3 has 14 residues. The CDR3 here is CASRRSSGANVLTF.

The rearrangement joins TRBV20-1 to TRBJ2-3; the TCRdb D gene call, TRBD2, has no DNA to confirm it. From germline, CDR1 is DFQATT and CDR2 SNEGSKA (reference sequence). There are 16 residues in the CDR3. This CDR3 is CSAPGLAGSSTDTQYF.

The rearrangement uses TRBV29-1 and TRBJ2-5; TCRdb calls TRBD2, which cannot be checked without DNA. This CDR3 comprises 15 residues. CDR1 and CDR2 from the germline V gene are SQVTM and ANQGSEA. CDR3 sequence: CSVPLTSGGGETQYF.

The chain links TRBV5-1 to TRBJ2-2; TCRdb returns TRBD2, unconfirmable since there is no DNA. Germline V gene data show CDR1 as SGHRS and CDR2 as YFSETQ. This CDR3 comprises 13 residues. The CDR3 protein is CASRAGNTGELFF.

The rearrangement links TRBV24-1 to TRBJ2-2. CDR3 length: 14 amino acids. Germline CDR1 is KGHDR and CDR2 is SFDVKD. The CDR3 sequence is CATSRLENTGELFF.

The gene calls are TRBV28 and TRBJ2-1; the D call from TCRdb, TRBD2, cannot be confirmed without DNA. CDR1 and CDR2 from the germline V gene are MDHEN and SYDVKM. This CDR3 comprises 14 residues. CDR3 protein: CASSPPDGYNEQFF.

The chain recombines TRBV11-2 with TRBJ2-5; TCRdb indicates TRBD1, and absent DNA this call remains unverified. The CDR3 has 16 residues. Looked up from germline, CDR1 is SGHAT and CDR2 is FQNNGV. CDR3 region: CASSNWTPADGETQYF.

V gene TRBV6-2 or TRBV6-3 combines with J gene TRBJ2-2; TCRdb's D gene call, TRBD2, goes unchecked for lack of DNA. This CDR3 is 18 amino acids long. From germline, CDR1 is MNHEY and CDR2 SVGEGT. The CDR3 sequence: CASTTGLAAKRGTGELFF.

The chain recombines TRBV4-3 with TRBJ2-1; TCRdb returns TRBD1, unconfirmable since there is no DNA. The CDR3 consists of 19 residues. The germline CDR1 and CDR2 sequences are LGHNA and YSLEER. The CDR3 spells CASSQELPDRGGEGVEQFF.

This chain links TRBV20-1 with TRBJ2-3; TCRdb gives TRBD2 as the D gene, but with no DNA this cannot be confirmed. This CDR3 is 13 amino acids long. Germline CDR1 reads DFQATT; CDR2 reads SNEGSKA (reference sequence). The chain's CDR3 is CSAHSGGSDTQYF.

The chain is built from TRBV29-1 and TRBJ2-2; TCRdb outputs TRBD1, but without DNA this stays unchecked. This CDR3 has 15 amino acids. Per the germline V gene, CDR1 is SQVTM and CDR2 is ANQGSEA. CDR3: CSVDGDRGGTGELFF.

The chain couples TRBV7-6 to TRBJ2-7. The CDR3 consists of 14 residues. The germline V gene encodes CDR1 SGHVS and CDR2 FNYEAQ. The CDR3 sequence is CASSLASGIYEQYF.